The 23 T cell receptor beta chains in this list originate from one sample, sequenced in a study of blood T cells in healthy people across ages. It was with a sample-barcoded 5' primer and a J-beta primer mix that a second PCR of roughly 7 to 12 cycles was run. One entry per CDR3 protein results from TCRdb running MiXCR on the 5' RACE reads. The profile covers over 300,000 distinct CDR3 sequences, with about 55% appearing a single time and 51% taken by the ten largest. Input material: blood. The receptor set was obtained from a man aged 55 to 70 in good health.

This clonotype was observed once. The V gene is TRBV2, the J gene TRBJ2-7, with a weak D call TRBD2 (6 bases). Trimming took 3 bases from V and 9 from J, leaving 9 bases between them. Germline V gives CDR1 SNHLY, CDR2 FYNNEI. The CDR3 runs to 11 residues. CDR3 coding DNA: TGTGCCAGCAGTGAGGGGGGAGCGCAGTACTTC. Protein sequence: CASSEGGAQYF.

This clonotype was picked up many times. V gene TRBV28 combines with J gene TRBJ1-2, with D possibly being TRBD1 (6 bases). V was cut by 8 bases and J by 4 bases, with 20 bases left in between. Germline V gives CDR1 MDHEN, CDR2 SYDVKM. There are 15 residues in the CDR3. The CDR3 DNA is TGTGCCAGCGGTGCTTCGGGACACTTTCTCTATGGCTACACCTTC. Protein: CASGASGHFLYGYTF.

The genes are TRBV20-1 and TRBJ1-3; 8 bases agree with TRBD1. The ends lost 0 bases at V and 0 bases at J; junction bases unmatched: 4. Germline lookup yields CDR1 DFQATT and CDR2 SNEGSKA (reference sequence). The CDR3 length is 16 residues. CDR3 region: CSARDTGGYSGNTIYF. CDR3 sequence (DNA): TGCAGTGCTAGAGATACAGGGGGGTACTCTGGAAACACCATATATTTT.

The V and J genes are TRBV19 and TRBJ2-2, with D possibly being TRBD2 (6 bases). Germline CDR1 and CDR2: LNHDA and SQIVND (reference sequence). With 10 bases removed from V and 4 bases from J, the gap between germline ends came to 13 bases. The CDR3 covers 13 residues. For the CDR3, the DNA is TGTGCCACCCGCACAGCGGGCACCGGGGAGCTGTTTTTT. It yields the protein CATRTAGTGELFF.

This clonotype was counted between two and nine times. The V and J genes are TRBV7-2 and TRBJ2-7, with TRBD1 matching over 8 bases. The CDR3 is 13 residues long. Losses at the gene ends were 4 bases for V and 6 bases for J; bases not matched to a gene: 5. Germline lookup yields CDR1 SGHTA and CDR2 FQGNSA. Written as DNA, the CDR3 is TGTGCCAGCAGCTCAAGACAGGGGTGCGAGCAGTACTTC. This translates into CASSSRQGCEQYF.

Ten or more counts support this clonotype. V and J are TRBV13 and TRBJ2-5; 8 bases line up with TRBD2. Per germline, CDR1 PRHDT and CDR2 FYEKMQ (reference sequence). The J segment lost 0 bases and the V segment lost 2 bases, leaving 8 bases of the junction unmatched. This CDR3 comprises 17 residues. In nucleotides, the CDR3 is TGTGCCAGCAGCTTAAGGGCTAGCGGGTATAACCAAGAGACCCAGTACTTC. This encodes CASSLRASGYNQETQYF.

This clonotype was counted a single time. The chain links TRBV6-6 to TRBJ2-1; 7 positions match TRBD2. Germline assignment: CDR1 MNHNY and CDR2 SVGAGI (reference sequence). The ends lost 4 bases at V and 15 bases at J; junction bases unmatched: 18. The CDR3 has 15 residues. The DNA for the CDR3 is TGTGCCAGCAGTTCGGCCCCGGGGGGAGGGTTATTTTTGTTCTTC. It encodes CASSSAPGGGLFLFF.

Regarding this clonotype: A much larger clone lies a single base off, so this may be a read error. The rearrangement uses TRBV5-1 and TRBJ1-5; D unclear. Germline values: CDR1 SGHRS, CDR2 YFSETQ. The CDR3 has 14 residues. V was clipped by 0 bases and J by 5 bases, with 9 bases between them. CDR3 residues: CASSLEAYDQPQHF. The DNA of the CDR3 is TGCGCCAGCAGCTTGGAGGCATATGATCAGCCCCAGCATTTT.

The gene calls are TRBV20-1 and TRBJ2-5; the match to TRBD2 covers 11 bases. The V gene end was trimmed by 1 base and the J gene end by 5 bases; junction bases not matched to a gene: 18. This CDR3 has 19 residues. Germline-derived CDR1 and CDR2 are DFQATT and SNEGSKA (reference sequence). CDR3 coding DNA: TGCAGTGCTAGAGGGCCCCACCTACTAGCGGGAGATAGAAGGGAGACCCAGTACTTC. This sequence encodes CSARGPHLLAGDRRETQYF.

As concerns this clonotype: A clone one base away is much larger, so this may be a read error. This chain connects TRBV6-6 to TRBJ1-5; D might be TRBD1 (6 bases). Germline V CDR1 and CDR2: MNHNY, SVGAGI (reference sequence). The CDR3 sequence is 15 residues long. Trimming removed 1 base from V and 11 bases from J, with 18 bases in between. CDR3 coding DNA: TGTGCCAGCAGTTACTTGGACCACTGGGGGCAGTCCCAGCATTTT. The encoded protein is CASSYLDHWGQSQHF.

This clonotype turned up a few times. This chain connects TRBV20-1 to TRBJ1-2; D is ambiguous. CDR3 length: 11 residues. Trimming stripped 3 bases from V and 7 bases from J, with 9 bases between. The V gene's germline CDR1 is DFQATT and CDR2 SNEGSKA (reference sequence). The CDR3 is CSASPRSGYTF. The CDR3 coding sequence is TGCAGTGCTAGTCCTAGGAGTGGCTACACCTTC.

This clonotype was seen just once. CDR3 protein: CSVRSRGLNEQFF. Written as DNA, the CDR3 is TGCAGCGTTAGAAGCCGGGGGCTTAATGAGCAGTTCTTC. The V and J genes are TRBV29-1 and TRBJ2-1; D may match TRBD1 or TRBD2 (6 bases each). The germline gives CDR1 SQVTM, CDR2 ANQGSEA. The CDR3 spans 13 residues. V was clipped by 5 bases and J by 7 bases, with 15 bases between them.

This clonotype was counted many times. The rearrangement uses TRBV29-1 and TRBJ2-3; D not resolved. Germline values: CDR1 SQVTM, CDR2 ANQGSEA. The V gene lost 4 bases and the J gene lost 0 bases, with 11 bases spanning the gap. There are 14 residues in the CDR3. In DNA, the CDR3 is TGCAGCGTTGGTCTGGGCTCTAGCACAGATACGCAGTATTTT. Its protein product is CSVGLGSSTDTQYF.

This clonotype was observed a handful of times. The CDR3 spells CATSVGRGQQYF. CDR3 coding DNA: TGTGCCACCAGCGTGGGCCGGGGGCAGCAGTACTTC. The rearrangement links TRBV15 to TRBJ2-7; D could derive from TRBD1 or TRBD2 (6 bases each). Trimming pared 5 bases from V and 8 bases from J, leaving 13 bases between. This CDR3 contains 12 residues. The germline V gene has CDR1 LNHNV and CDR2 YYDKDF (reference sequence). The whole variable domain, filled in from reference TRBV15 and TRBJ2-7, reads DAMVIQNPRYQVTQFGKPVTLSCSQTLNHNVMYWYQQKSSQAPKLLFHYYDKDFNNEADTPDNFQSRRPNTSFCFLDIRSPGLGDTAMYLCATSVGRGQQYFGPGTRLTVT.

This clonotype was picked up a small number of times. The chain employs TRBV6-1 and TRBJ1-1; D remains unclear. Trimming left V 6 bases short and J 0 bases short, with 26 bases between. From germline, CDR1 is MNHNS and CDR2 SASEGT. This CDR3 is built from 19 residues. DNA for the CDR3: TGTGCCAGCAGATCTACATATGGATCGAAGGTATTCATGAACACTGAAGCTTTCTTT. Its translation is CASRSTYGSKVFMNTEAFF.

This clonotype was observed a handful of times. This chain's CDR3 is CASSLRVSTDTQYF. CDR3 nucleotide sequence: TGTGCCAGCAGCTTGAGGGTCAGCACAGATACGCAGTATTTT. The chain employs TRBV5-5 and TRBJ2-3, with unresolved D. Per germline, CDR1 SGHKS and CDR2 YYEKEE (reference sequence). V was clipped by 1 base and J by 0 bases, with 6 bases between them. This CDR3 contains 14 residues.

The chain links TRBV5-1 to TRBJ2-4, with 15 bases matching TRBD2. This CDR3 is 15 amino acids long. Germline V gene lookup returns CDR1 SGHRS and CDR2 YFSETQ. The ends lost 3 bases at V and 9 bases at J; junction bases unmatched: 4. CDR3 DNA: TGCGCCAGCAGCTCGGGACTAGCGGGAGGTGTCATTCAGTACTTC. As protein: CASSSGLAGGVIQYF. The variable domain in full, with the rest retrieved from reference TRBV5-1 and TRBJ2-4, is KAGVTQTPRYLIKTRGQQVTLSCSPISGHRSVSWYQQTPGQGLQFLFEYFSETQRNKGNFPGRFSGRQFSNSRSEMNVSTLELGDSALYLCASSSGLAGGVIQYFGAGTRLSVL.

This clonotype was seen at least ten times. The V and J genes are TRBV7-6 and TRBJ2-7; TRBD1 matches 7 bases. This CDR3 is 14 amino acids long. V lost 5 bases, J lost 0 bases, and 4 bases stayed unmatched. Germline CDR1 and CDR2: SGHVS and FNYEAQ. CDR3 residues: CASSANRGSYEQYF. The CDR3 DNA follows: TGTGCCAGCAGCGCAAACAGGGGCTCCTACGAGCAGTACTTC. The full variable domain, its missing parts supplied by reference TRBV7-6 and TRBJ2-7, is GAGVSQSPRYKVTKRGQDVALRCDPISGHVSLYWYRQALGQGPEFLTYFNYEAQQDKSGLPNDRFSAERPEGSISTLTIQRTEQRDSAMYRCASSANRGSYEQYFGPGTRLTVT.

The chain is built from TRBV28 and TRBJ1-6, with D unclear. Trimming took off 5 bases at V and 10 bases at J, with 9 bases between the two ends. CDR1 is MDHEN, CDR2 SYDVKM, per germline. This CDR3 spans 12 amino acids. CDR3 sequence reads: CASSGPGSPLHF. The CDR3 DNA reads TGTGCCAGCAGTGGGCCGGGGTCACCCCTCCACTTT.

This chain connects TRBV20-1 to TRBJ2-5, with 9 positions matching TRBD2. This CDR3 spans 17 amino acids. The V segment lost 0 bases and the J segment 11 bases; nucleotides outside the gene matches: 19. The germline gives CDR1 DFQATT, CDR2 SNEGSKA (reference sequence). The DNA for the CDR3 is TGCAGTGCTAGAGATCCTCTAGCGGGAAATCGCGCGACGAAGCAGTACTTC. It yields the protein CSARDPLAGNRATKQYF.

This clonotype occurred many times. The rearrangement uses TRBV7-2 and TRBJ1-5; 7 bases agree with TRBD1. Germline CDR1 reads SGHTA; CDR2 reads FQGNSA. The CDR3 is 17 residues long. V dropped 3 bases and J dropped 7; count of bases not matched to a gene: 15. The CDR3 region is CASSFSGKPGGGQPQHF. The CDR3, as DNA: TGTGCCAGCAGCTTTTCGGGAAAACCAGGGGGGGGACAGCCCCAGCATTTT.

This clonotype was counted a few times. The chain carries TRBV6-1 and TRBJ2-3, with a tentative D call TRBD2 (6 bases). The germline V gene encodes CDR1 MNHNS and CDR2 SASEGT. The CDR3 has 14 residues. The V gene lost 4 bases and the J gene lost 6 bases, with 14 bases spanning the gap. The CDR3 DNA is TGTGCCAGCAGTGCCACCCCAGCGGGCGATACGCAGTATTTT. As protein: CASSATPAGDTQYF.

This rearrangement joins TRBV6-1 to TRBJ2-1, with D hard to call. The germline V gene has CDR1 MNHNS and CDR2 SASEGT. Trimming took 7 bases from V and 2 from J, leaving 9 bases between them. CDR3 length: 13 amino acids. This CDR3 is CASTIGPYNEQFF. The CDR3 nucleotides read TGTGCCAGCACCATTGGGCCCTACAATGAGCAGTTCTTC.